The sequence of this T cell receptor (beta chain) was determined in a study of blood T cell repertoires in COVID-19. Study information: Collection of acute and convalescent COVID-19 samples took place in the United States, Italy and Spain.

Per the study methods: Amplification with reference gene primers provided the estimates of nucleated cell counts. TCRdb's copy holds only in-frame clones and misses some; the assay was immunoSEQ multiplex PCR. The V and J calls and clone size come from that table; D and trimming were worked out from the DNA. The sample has 100,000 to 120,000 clones; roughly 80% are singletons. Material: peripheral blood. This clonotype originated in a woman older than 75 with acute or convalescent COVID-19.

CDR3 DNA: TGTGCTAGTGGTCCGGGGACTAGCGGGAGAAATGAGCAGTTCTTC. Protein sequence: CASGPGTSGRNEQFF. The gene calls are TRBV12-5 and TRBJ2-1; 14 bases are a match to TRBD2. V lost 5 bases and J lost 7; bases outside the gene matches: 4. Germline loops: CDR1 LGHNT, CDR2 FRNRAP. The CDR3 is 15 residues long. Looking up the rest from reference TRBV12-5 and TRBJ2-1 gives the full variable domain: DARVTQTPRHKVTEMGQEVTMRCQPILGHNTVFWYRQTMMQGLELLAYFRNRAPLDDSGMPKDRFSAEMPDATLATLKIQPSEPRDSAVYFCASGPGTSGRNEQFFGPGTRLTVL.